Below, 9 T cell receptor beta chains from the same sample are listed, as sequenced in a study of regulatory T cells in long-lasting Graves disease. Library construction for TCR beta used iRepertoire HTBI primers and Arm-PCR of CDR3 regions. One entry per CDR3 protein, called by TCRdb with MiXCR from the multiplex PCR reads. The data hold under 450,000 distinct CDR3 sequences, with about 16% observed a single time. Time point: newly diagnosed GD, antithyroid drugs for less than 3 months. The authors made the TCR library using RNA they extracted from PBMCs. These data also formed part of another study, on T cells in Graves' hyperthyroidism and ophthalmopathy.

Specimen: peripheral blood mononuclear cells (PBMCs), collected at new diagnosis, from a patient treated with antithyroid drugs. The receptor source for this set is a woman aged 18-29 years with Graves disease.

To note about this clonotype: A much larger clone differs by one base, so this may be a read error. V gene TRBV10-3 combines with J gene TRBJ2-7; D tentatively fits TRBD1 or TRBD2 (5 bases each). The length of the CDR3 is 14 residues. V was clipped by 4 bases and J by 1 base, with 11 bases between them. Germline CDR1 is ENHRY and CDR2 is SYGVKD. CDR3 coding DNA: TGTGCCATCAGTGTGAGGGCAGGGTCCTACGAGCAGTACTTC. Amino acids: CAISVRAGSYEQYF.

This clonotype was observed at least ten times. This chain connects TRBV6-5 to TRBJ1-5; 9 positions agree with TRBD1. Germline CDR1 is MNHEY and CDR2 is SVGAGI. The CDR3 is 16 amino acids. J was trimmed by 3 bases and V by 1 base; bases with no gene match: 4. As DNA, the CDR3 is TGTGCCAGCAGTTACTTGGGACAGGGAGACAATCAGCCCCAGCATTTT. This translates into CASSYLGQGDNQPQHF.

This clonotype has only a few counts. The J gene is TRBJ1-5, the V gene TRBV19; perhaps TRBD1 as D (5 bases). CDR1 LNHDA and CDR2 SQIVND come from the germline V gene (reference sequence). V gave up 7 bases and J gave up 2 bases, with 18 bases separating them. The CDR3 covers 16 residues. CDR3 coding DNA: TGTGCCAGTACCGCGGGCTCCCGGGGCGGCAATCAGCCCCAGCATTTT. This sequence encodes CASTAGSRGGNQPQHF.

At least ten counts were recorded for this clonotype. The gene calls are TRBV28 and TRBJ2-1; 11 nucleotides align to TRBD2. Trimming removed 4 bases from V and 6 bases from J; junction bases left unmatched: 8. CDR3 length: 16 amino acids. Looked up from germline, CDR1 is MDHEN and CDR2 is SYDVKM. Written as DNA, the CDR3 is TGTGCCAGCAGTTCGTATGCTAGCGGGAGGATCAATGAGCAGTTCTTC. The encoded protein is CASSSYASGRINEQFF.

Comments on this clonotype: Given a much more abundant clone one base away, this may be a read error. The chain carries TRBV7-9 and TRBJ2-1; D unclear. The CDR3 length is 17 residues. In germline, CDR1 is SEHNR, CDR2 FQNEAQ (reference sequence). The V end was cut by 4 bases, the J end by 2 bases, with 18 bases between. The chain's CDR3 is CASSSPGSGAAYNEQFF. The CDR3, as DNA: TGTGCCAGCAGCTCCCCCGGATCGGGTGCGGCCTACAATGAGCAGTTCTTC.

To note about this clonotype: At one of its ends the junction is not consistent with the germline gene, which may arise from a read error. The chain is built from TRBV6-1 and TRBJ2-7; a possible D gene is TRBD1 (6 bases). Germline CDR1 MNHNS, CDR2 SASEGT. The CDR3 has 17 amino acids. The CDR3 bases are TGTGCCAGCAGCCAGGGGCTAGGGGGTACGAGCTCCTACGAGCGGTACTTC. Its translation is CASSQGLGGTSSYERYF.

This clonotype was recorded at least ten times. This chain uses TRBV20-1 with TRBJ2-6; maybe TRBD1 (6 bases). Per germline, CDR1 DFQATT and CDR2 SNEGSKA (reference sequence). CDR3 length: 16 residues. Trimming removed 6 bases from V and 0 bases from J, with 15 bases in between. The CDR3 is CSAQGHEASGANVLTF. The CDR3 DNA reads TGCAGTGCCCAGGGACACGAAGCCTCTGGGGCCAACGTCCTGACTTTC.

In its sample, this clonotype was seen many times. The CDR3 coding sequence is TGTGCCAGCAGCTTAAAGACAGGAAATACCGAGCAGTACTTC. Translation: CASSLKTGNTEQYF. J is TRBJ2-7 and V is TRBV11-2; D is possibly TRBD1 (6 bases). The CDR3 sequence is 14 residues long. Per the germline V gene, CDR1 is SGHAT and CDR2 is FQNNGV. Trimming stripped 2 bases from V and 6 bases from J, with 14 bases between.

This clonotype has a count of ten or more. The genes are TRBV7-2 and TRBJ2-1; 9 nucleotides match TRBD2. Germline CDR1 SGHTA, CDR2 FQGNSA. This CDR3 region has 16 residues. V shed 2 bases and J 1 base; nucleotides not matched to a gene: 3. In DNA, the CDR3 is TGTGCCAGCAGCTTAAGACTAGCGGCTTCCTACAATGAGCAGTTCTTC. This gives the protein CASSLRLAASYNEQFF. Combining the CDR3 with reference TRBV7-2 and TRBJ2-1 gives the whole variable domain GAGVSQSPSNKVTEKGKDVELRCDPISGHTALYWYRQSLGQGLEFLIYFQGNSAPDKSGLPSDRFSAERTGGSVSTLTIQRTQQEDSAVYLCASSLRLAASYNEQFFGPGTRLTVL.